This T cell receptor (beta chain) appears in the sequencing data of a study of HIV-infected patients and healthy controls. In its sample, this clonotype ranks as medium-sized. V lost 0 bases, J lost 4 bases, and 12 bases lay in between. The CDR3 runs to 15 residues. Germline V CDR1 and CDR2: MGHRA, YSYEKL. Reverse transcription used 500 to 550 ng RNA and constant-region primers for alpha and beta. Using multiplexing indices, alpha and beta chain libraries were generated apart by chain-specific third strand synthesis. MiXCR was run by TCRdb on the 5' RACE reads, yielding one entry per CDR3 protein. The profile shows approximately 5,400 distinct CDR3 sequences, 20% to 25% of them singletons. All unsorted peripheral T cells were captured because whole blood was used without fractionation.

The sequence derives from an adult with HIV infection. The sample in question was blood, obtained before antiretroviral therapy. V gene TRBV4-1 combines with J gene TRBJ2-5, with D perhaps matching TRBD1 or TRBD2 (6 bases each). CDR3 sequence: CASSQDPGAAETQYF. The CDR3 DNA sequence: TGCGCCAGCAGCCAAGACCCGGGGGCGGCAGAGACCCAGTACTTC.